These T cell receptor beta chains were read from a single sample in a study of cytomegalovirus exposure and HLA in healthy donors. Repertoires were generated with immunoSEQ multiplex PCR, while TCRdb's copy carries only in-frame clones and drops some. The sample lists about 49,000 clones, approximately 90% occurring once. The sample consisted of PBMCs. These receptors were collected from a man aged 18 to 30 in good health and CMV-seronegative. CDR3s include the opening cysteine and the closing phenylalanine or tryptophan. D genes are given only for firm matches. Not all rows give a size; the values are once, few, many and, for expanded clones, a class.

j_call,clone_size,v_call,d_call,cdr3_aa,cdr3_nt
TRBJ2-1,-,TRBV7-3,-,CASSPVGVPYNEQFF,TGTGCCAGCAGCCCCGTAGGAGTGCCCTACAATGAGCAGTTCTTC
TRBJ2-1,-,TRBV7-8,-,CASSQNNEQFF,TGTGCCAGCAGCCAAAACAATGAGCAGTTCTTC
TRBJ2-7,once,TRBV5-5,-,CASSLSGLRDEQYF,TGTGCCAGCAGCTTGTCAGGGTTAAGGGACGAGCAGTACTTC
TRBJ2-4,-,TRBV5-6,TRBD1,CASSLMTGEKNIQYF,TGTGCCAGCAGCTTAATGACAGGGGAGAAAAACATTCAGTACTTC
TRBJ1-1,-,TRBV25-1,TRBD1,CASMYRGQTEAFF,TGTGCCAGCATGTACAGGGGGCAAACTGAAGCTTTCTTT
TRBJ2-2,-,TRBV4-1,TRBD2,CASSPGGGAGELFF,TGCGCCAGCAGCCCCGGCGGGGGGGCCGGGGAGCTGTTTTTT
TRBJ2-2,-,TRBV7-2,-,CASSASGRYTGELFF,TGTGCCAGCAGCGCAAGCGGACGGTACACCGGGGAGCTGTTTTTT
TRBJ1-4,-,TRBV15,-,CATSAQLATNEKLFF,TGTGCCACCAGCGCCCAACTTGCAACTAATGAAAAACTGTTTTTT
TRBJ2-7,-,TRBV18,TRBD1,CASSIRQGNYEQYF,TGTGCCAGCTCAATCCGACAGGGGAACTACGAGCAGTACTTC
TRBJ2-3,-,TRBV6-1,-,CASTLRQASTDTQYF,TGTGCCAGCACCCTCAGGCAGGCTAGCACAGATACGCAGTATTTT
TRBJ2-2,-,TRBV7-9,TRBD1,CASSGGQETLIPLFF,TGTGCCAGCAGCGGGGGACAGGAGACCTTAATCCCACTGTTTTTT
TRBJ2-1,few,TRBV4-1,TRBD2,CASSQYPSGRGYNEQFF,TGCGCCAGCAGCCAATATCCTAGCGGGAGGGGGTACAATGAGCAGTTCTTC
TRBJ2-1,-,TRBV11-3,-,CASSHIQLPSYNEQFF,TGTGCCAGCAGCCACATACAGTTACCTTCCTACAATGAGCAGTTCTTC
TRBJ2-7,-,TRBV4-1,-,CASSQSLTGLYEQYF,TGCGCCAGCAGCCAAAGTCTGACAGGACTCTACGAGCAGTACTTC
TRBJ2-7,-,TRBV6-1,TRBD1,CASVDRARDEQYF,TGTGCCAGCGTTGACAGGGCTCGGGACGAGCAGTACTTC
TRBJ2-7,-,TRBV7-9,-,CASSFSPPYEQYF,TGTGCCAGCAGCTTTTCCCCTCCTTACGAGCAGTACTTC
TRBJ1-2,-,TRBV7-2,TRBD1,CASSPQGTGGGYTF,TGTGCCAGCAGCCCGCAAGGGACAGGGGGTGGCTACACCTTC
TRBJ2-2,-,TRBV9,-,CASSVGALLSNTGELFF,TGTGCCAGCAGCGTAGGAGCGCTACTCTCTAACACCGGGGAGCTGTTTTTT
TRBJ1-1,-,TRBV19,-,CASSIDPSGGTEAFF,TGTGCCAGTAGTATAGATCCCTCCGGTGGCACTGAAGCTTTCTTT
TRBJ1-1,-,TRBV9,TRBD1,CASSLGQEGTEAFF,TGTGCCAGCAGCTTGGGACAGGAGGGCACTGAAGCTTTCTTT
TRBJ2-3,once,TRBV6-1,TRBD2,CASSEATSGTQALEYF,TGTGCCAGCAGTGAGGCGACTAGCGGGACGCAAGCCCTGGAGTATTTT
TRBJ2-7,-,TRBV5-5,-,CASTPGVEVYEQYF,TGTGCCAGCACCCCCGGGGTAGAGGTTTACGAGCAGTACTTC
TRBJ2-7,-,TRBV6-5,-,CASSYSRDSSYEQYF,TGTGCCAGCAGTTACTCCCGGGATTCCTCCTACGAGCAGTACTTC
TRBJ2-2,-,TRBV6-4,-,CASSAGMSTGELFF,TGTGCCAGCAGTGCGGGGATGAGCACCGGGGAGCTGTTTTTT
TRBJ2-3,-,TRBV7-2,TRBD2,CASSLDPGLAAMWQYF,TGTGCCAGCAGCTTAGACCCTGGACTAGCGGCGATGTGGCAGTATTTT
TRBJ2-5,once,TRBV28,-,CASIGPEGTQYF,TGTGCCAGCATTGGTCCAGAGGGGACCCAGTACTTC
TRBJ1-4,-,TRBV2,TRBD1,CASSRDRGGFEKLFF,TGTGCCAGCAGTCGGGACAGGGGCGGATTCGAAAAACTGTTTTTT
TRBJ2-2,-,TRBV30,-,CAWSASLETGELFF,TGTGCCTGGAGTGCATCACTAGAAACCGGGGAGCTGTTTTTT
TRBJ2-7,-,TRBV11-3,TRBD1,CASSPGQISYEQYF,TGTGCCAGCAGCCCGGGACAGATCTCCTACGAGCAGTACTTC
TRBJ2-3,-,TRBV5-1,-,CASSLVAPSTDTQYF,TGCGCCAGCAGCTTGGTCGCGCCCAGCACAGATACGCAGTATTTT